Here is one T cell receptor beta chain with its context. The CDR3 sequence is 12 residues long. Germline CDR1 and CDR2: LGHDT and YNNKEL (reference sequence). Between the trimmed V and J ends, which lost 5 bases and 0 bases, there was a span of 3 bases. These data originate in a study of blood T cell repertoires in COVID-19. Whole-study context: Researchers got acute and convalescent COVID-19 samples from the United States, Italy and Spain. T cells, B-cell-depleted T cells, or PBMCs supplied cDNA or gDNA.

As handled by the study authors: Cell counts per sample came from amplifying reference gene primers. Sequenced by immunoSEQ multiplex PCR; TCRdb stores in-frame clones only, minus some. V and J calls and clone size are as listed in that table; D and trimming were resolved from the DNA. This sample carries some 150,000 clones, approximately 86% of them seen once, and the ten largest clones take around 3.5%. What was sequenced was peripheral blood. The receptor's source is a man between 65 and 85 years old with acute or convalescent COVID-19. The rearrangement uses TRBV3-1 (or the pseudogene TRBV3-2) and TRBJ2-3; no reliable D call. The CDR3 DNA reads TGTGCCAGCAGCACTAGCACAGATACGCAGTATTTT. This encodes CASSTSTDTQYF.